These T cell receptor beta chains were read from a single sample in a study of blood T cell repertoires in COVID-19. Generated by immunoSEQ multiplex PCR, the TCRdb table keeps only in-frame clones and is missing some. The sample lists 150,000 to 200,000 clones, around 82% occurring once. The specimen sequenced was PBMCs or T cells enriched from blood (not recorded which). The receptors come from a man aged 40-55 years who had recovered from COVID-19. The CDR3 runs from the conserved cysteine through the conserved F or W. The D gene is left open where the match is weak. The size field is filled for only some rows; it gives once, few, many or a size class.

cdr3_aa cdr3_nt cdr3_length v_call clone_size d_call j_call
CASSLGRGYGYTF TGTGCCAGCAGCTTGGGCAGGGGGTATGGCTACACCTTC 13 TRBV7-9 once TRBD1 TRBJ1-2
CASSPGPGMRNTEAFF TGTGCCAGCAGCCCCGGTCCAGGGATGAGAAACACTGAAGCTTTCTTT 16 TRBV14 . . TRBJ1-1
CASRSPTGGGETQYF TGTGCCAGCCGATCTCCGACAGGGGGAGGAGAGACCCAGTACTTC 15 TRBV28 . TRBD1 TRBJ2-5
CASSQVRTSGDTQYF TGTGCCAGCAGCCAAGTGAGGACTAGCGGGGATACGCAGTATTTT 15 TRBV3-1/TRBV3-2 . TRBD2 TRBJ2-3
CASSLDRANYGYTF TGCGCCAGCAGCTTGGACAGAGCTAACTATGGCTACACCTTC 14 TRBV5-1 few . TRBJ1-2
CASSNGQGLNQPQHF TGTGCCAGCAGTAACGGTCAGGGCTTAAATCAGCCCCAGCATTTT 15 TRBV2 . . TRBJ1-5
CASSLDGWGRGDQPQHF TGTGCCAGCAGCTTAGATGGTTGGGGCAGGGGCGATCAGCCCCAGCATTTT 17 TRBV7-2 . . TRBJ1-5
CAWKIWAGTNTEAFF TGTGCCTGGAAGATATGGGCAGGCACGAACACTGAAGCTTTCTTT 15 TRBV30 few . TRBJ1-1
CASSINTRTGEKLFF TGTGCCAGCAGTATAAACACGAGGACAGGCGAAAAACTGTTTTTT 15 TRBV27 . TRBD1 TRBJ1-4
CATSRAPSGTQAAQYF TGTGCCACCAGCAGAGCGCCTAGCGGGACCCAAGCGGCCCAGTACTTC 16 TRBV15 once TRBD2 TRBJ2-5
CASSQDLGGPETQYF TGCGCCAGCAGCCAAGACCTCGGGGGACCGGAGACCCAGTACTTC 15 TRBV4-3 . . TRBJ2-5
CASSHREETQYF TGTGCCAGCTCACATCGGGAAGAGACCCAGTACTTC 12 TRBV28 . . TRBJ2-5
CASSLSGGAETYNEQFF TGTGCCAGCAGCTTAAGCGGGGGGGCCGAAACCTACAATGAGCAGTTCTTC 17 TRBV7-9 once TRBD2 TRBJ2-1
CASRFPGQGSWGQRPDF TGTGCCAGCAGGTTCCCGGGACAGGGTTCCTGGGGCCAACGTCCTGACTTC 17 TRBV7-4 . TRBD1 TRBJ2-6
CASTLNTNTEAFF TGTGCCAGCACCTTAAACACGAACACTGAAGCTTTCTTT 13 TRBV6-5 . . TRBJ1-1
CASSQYAEAGANVLTF TGCGCCAGCAGCCAATACGCGGAGGCTGGGGCCAACGTCCTGACTTTC 16 TRBV4-3 . . TRBJ2-6
CASSSNSGGTEAFF TGTGCCAGCAGCTCAAACTCCGGAGGGACTGAAGCTTTCTTT 14 TRBV11-3 . . TRBJ1-1
CATSWDRGEKLFF TGTGCCACCTCGTGGGACAGGGGTGAAAAACTGTTTTTT 13 TRBV19 . TRBD1 TRBJ1-4
CASSPRDYNSNQPQHF TGTGCCAGTAGTCCTCGGGATTACAATAGCAATCAGCCCCAGCATTTT 16 TRBV19 once . TRBJ1-5
CASSLLSGSYGYTF TGTGCCAGCAGCTTGTTAAGCGGCAGCTATGGCTACACCTTC 14 TRBV5-6 . . TRBJ1-2
CASSVDGGFNQPQHF TGTGCCAGCAGCGTAGACGGGGGGTTTAATCAGCCCCAGCATTTT 15 TRBV9 few . TRBJ1-5
CASSEAQAAGTGVSPLHF TGTGCCAGCAGTGAAGCCCAAGCCGCCGGGACAGGGGTTTCACCCCTCCACTTT 18 TRBV2 . TRBD1 TRBJ1-6
CASSLSGSPEAFF TGTGCCAGCAGTTTATCGGGCTCTCCTGAAGCTTTCTTT 13 TRBV27 . . TRBJ1-1
CASSGQTGTFSGNTIYF TGTGCCAGCAGCGGCCAGACAGGGACTTTCTCTGGAAACACCATATATTTT 17 TRBV9 . TRBD1 TRBJ1-3
CASSQDEDSLYGYTF TGCGCCAGCAGCCAAGATGAGGACAGCCTCTATGGCTACACCTTC 15 TRBV4-3 . . TRBJ1-2
CASSTGNQPQHF TGTGCCAGCAGTACAGGGAATCAGCCCCAGCATTTT 12 TRBV6-1 . . TRBJ1-5
CASSRGDRVSPNYGYTF TGTGCCAGCAGCCGAGGGGACAGGGTTTCGCCTAACTATGGCTACACCTTC 17 TRBV9 . TRBD1 TRBJ1-2
CASGRLPYYGYTF TGCGCCAGCGGCCGTCTGCCCTACTATGGCTACACCTTC 13 TRBV5-1 . . TRBJ1-2
CASSTYAGDRGFEQYF TGTGCCAGTAGTACTTACGCCGGTGACAGGGGGTTCGAGCAGTACTTC 16 TRBV19 few TRBD1 TRBJ2-7
CASSETYSNQPQHF TGTGCCAGCAGTGAGACTTATAGCAATCAGCCCCAGCATTTT 14 TRBV6-1 . . TRBJ1-5
CASSLSLWDHRGETQYF TGTGCCAGCAGCCTCTCCTTGTGGGACCACCGGGGGGAGACCCAGTACTTC 17 TRBV14 . . TRBJ2-5
CASSLIQENTGELFF TGTGCCAGCAGTTTAATCCAGGAAAACACCGGGGAGCTGTTTTTT 15 TRBV6-5 . . TRBJ2-2
CASSLGNQGSEQYF TGTGCCAGCAGCTTAGGGAACCAGGGTTCCGAGCAGTACTTC 14 TRBV11-2 . . TRBJ2-7
CASSLEWAAFF TGTGCCAGCAGTTTAGAATGGGCAGCTTTCTTT 11 TRBV28 once . TRBJ1-1
CASSSYRDSSGANVLTF TGTGCCAGCAGTAGTTATCGGGACAGCTCTGGGGCCAACGTCCTGACTTTC 17 TRBV7-2 . TRBD1 TRBJ2-6
CASSLQGNYGYTF TGTGCCAGCAGTCTTCAGGGTAACTATGGCTACACCTTC 13 TRBV6-5 few . TRBJ1-2
CAWSVSGRTEAFF TGTGCCTGGAGTGTAAGTGGCAGGACTGAAGCTTTCTTT 13 TRBV30 few . TRBJ1-1
CASSQPGGQLSGYTF TGTGCCAGCAGTCAACCAGGGGGTCAATTGTCGGGCTACACCTTC 15 TRBV6-2/TRBV6-3 . TRBD1 TRBJ1-2
CASRRGVNEQFF TGTGCCAGCAGACGGGGGGTCAATGAGCAGTTCTTC 12 TRBV12-3/TRBV12-4 . TRBD2 TRBJ2-1
CASSYMTGTGGSPLHF TGTGCCAGCAGTTACATGACAGGGACAGGAGGTTCACCCCTCCACTTT 16 TRBV6-5 . TRBD1 TRBJ1-6
CASSDPHSNQPQHF TGTGCCAGCAGTGATCCCCATAGCAATCAGCCCCAGCATTTT 14 TRBV2 . . TRBJ1-5
CASSVQGGNTEAFF TGTGCCAGCTCGGTACAGGGGGGGAACACTGAAGCTTTCTTT 14 TRBV18 . TRBD1 TRBJ1-1
CASSVRGINTEAFF TGTGCCAGCAGCGTAAGAGGGATCAACACTGAAGCTTTCTTT 14 TRBV9 . . TRBJ1-1
CASSDSLAGGAPRNEQFF TGTGCCAGCAGTGATTCTCTAGCGGGGGGTGCCCCCAGGAATGAGCAGTTCTTC 18 TRBV2 . TRBD2 TRBJ2-1
CASSIQRNTEAFF TGTGCCAGCAGTATACAAAGGAACACTGAAGCTTTCTTT 13 TRBV6-5 once . TRBJ1-1
CASSPGEGYEQYF TGTGCCAGCTCACCAGGGGAGGGCTACGAGCAGTACTTC 13 TRBV18 . TRBD2 TRBJ2-7
CASSPDFGTGSGEAFF TGTGCCAGCTCACCCGACTTCGGGACAGGCTCTGGTGAAGCTTTCTTT 16 TRBV18 once TRBD1 TRBJ1-1
CASSSRTTYEQYF TGTGCCAGCAGTTCAAGGACTACCTACGAGCAGTACTTC 13 TRBV6-5 . . TRBJ2-7
CASSESTGVSF TGTGCCAGCAGTGAGAGCACAGGGGTTTCTTTT 11 TRBV2 . TRBD1 TRBJ1-4
CASSKEGAGYGYTF TGTGCCAGCTCGAAGGAGGGGGCTGGGTATGGCTACACCTTC 14 TRBV6-5 . TRBD1 TRBJ1-2